The 24 T cell receptor beta chains listed next were all sequenced from one sample in a study of memory CD4+ T cells and cytomegalovirus serostatus. The sort gate was single viable CD3+CD4+CD8-CD45RO+ cells for memory CD4+ T cells. TCRdb keeps only in-frame clones here, not all; method: immunoSEQ multiplex PCR. The table lists 40,000 to 55,000 clones, 60% to 85% of them singletons. The sequencing input was memory CD4+ T cells from blood. The receptors were gathered from an adult in good health and CMV-seropositive.

Turning to this clone: It is unclear where the CDR3 begins or ends on the DNA, so no DNA is shown, and the CDR3 is as TCRdb lists it. CDR3: CASSLIGGSLNTLKLSF. V gene TRBV7-6 combines with J gene TRBJ1-1. The germline V gene encodes CDR1 SGHVS and CDR2 FNYEAQ. A total of 17 residues make up the CDR3, ends included.

This clone was counted once. V is TRBV4-1 and J is TRBJ1-2; D remains ambiguous. The CDR3 runs to 14 residues. The germline CDR1 and CDR2 sequences are MGHRA and YSYEKL. V lost 0 bases to trimming and J lost 8 bases, with 13 bases between them. CDR3 residues: CASSQDRGARGYTF. CDR3 nucleotides: TGCGCCAGCAGCCAAGATCGCGGAGCGAGGGGCTACACCTTC.

The rearrangement joins TRBV5-4 to TRBJ2-3, with 11 bases fitting TRBD2. V shed 3 bases, J shed 3 bases, and the junction held 9 bases outside the gene matches. The CDR3 is 17 amino acids. Germline lookup yields CDR1 SGHNT and CDR2 YYREEE (reference sequence). CDR3 sequence reads: CASSSPTSGIGTDTQYF. DNA for the CDR3: TGTGCCAGCAGCTCCCCGACTAGCGGGATAGGTACAGATACGCAGTATTTT.

In DNA form, the CDR3 reads TGTGCCAGTCGCCTTGACAGGGGTGTTGTTGAAAAACTGTTTTTT. As protein: CASRLDRGVVEKLFF. The rearrangement joins TRBV19 to TRBJ1-4; 8 bases align to TRBD1. CDR1 and CDR2 from the germline V gene are LNHDA and SQIVND (reference sequence). V trimming: 8 bases; J trimming: 7 bases; junction bases outside the gene matches: 12. The CDR3 length is 15 residues. Combining the CDR3 with reference TRBV19 and TRBJ1-4 gives the whole variable domain DGGITQSPKYLFRKEGQNVTLSCEQNLNHDAMYWYRQDPGQGLRLIYYSQIVNDFQKGDIAEGYSVSREKKESFPLTVTSAQKNPTAFYLCASRLDRGVVEKLFFGSGTQLSVL.

The chain is built from TRBV18 and TRBJ2-5, with 7 bases matching TRBD1. After removal of 2 bases from V and 2 bases from J, the junction contained 5 bases not matched to a gene. This CDR3 region has 15 residues. Germline V gene data show CDR1 as KGHSH and CDR2 as LQKENI. The CDR3 region is CASSPRTGVQETQYF. The CDR3 nucleotides are TGTGCCAGCTCACCAAGGACAGGCGTTCAAGAGACCCAGTACTTC.

This sequence joins TRBV7-2 and TRBJ2-1; 7 positions match TRBD2. The CDR3 length is 16 residues. The germline V gene has CDR1 SGHTA and CDR2 FQGNSA. With V trimmed by 1 base and J by 10 bases, 13 bases remained unmatched. This CDR3 reads CASSLVGGGAPREQFF. The CDR3 coding sequence is TGTGCCAGCAGCTTAGTTGGGGGAGGGGCCCCTCGGGAGCAGTTCTTC.

This clone has more than one count but fewer than ten. The chain couples TRBV9 to TRBJ1-6; possibly TRBD1 for D (5 bases). Germline values: CDR1 SGDLS, CDR2 YYNGEE. V dropped 3 bases and J dropped 7 bases, with 11 bases sitting between them. This CDR3 has 14 amino acids. CDR3 sequence reads: CASSARVGNSPLHF. The CDR3 nucleotides read TGTGCCAGCAGCGCCAGGGTAGGGAATTCACCCCTCCACTTT.

This clone was seen only a few times. The rearrangement uses TRBV6-1 and TRBJ1-6, with a possible D match to TRBD1 (5 bases). The CDR3 runs 13 residues. The germline V gene has CDR1 MNHNS and CDR2 SASEGT. Trimming took off 8 bases at V and 8 bases at J, with 13 bases between the two ends. Here the CDR3 DNA reads TGTGCCAGCGGGGGTAATAAGGATTCACCCCTCCACTTT. This sequence encodes CASGGNKDSPLHF.

This clone has only a few counts. The gene calls are TRBV19 and TRBJ1-1; 11 bases map to TRBD1. Looked up from germline, CDR1 is LNHDA and CDR2 is SQIVND (reference sequence). V was pared by 8 bases and J by 4 bases, with 9 bases of the junction left unmatched. The CDR3 spans 15 residues. The CDR3 reads CASHRDRGSSTEAFF. As DNA, the CDR3 is TGTGCCAGTCACCGGGACAGGGGGTCGAGCACTGAAGCTTTCTTT.

The chain has TRBV19 and TRBJ2-7; D gene ambiguous. Between the trimmed V and J ends, which lost 10 bases and 3 bases, there was a span of 10 bases. Germline-derived CDR1 and CDR2 are LNHDA and SQIVND (reference sequence). The CDR3 sequence is 11 residues long. Written as DNA, the CDR3 is TGTGCCACTTCTGAGCGCTACGAGCAGTACTTC. Amino acid sequence: CATSERYEQYF.

The V call is TRBV6-5, the J call TRBJ2-7, with a weak D call TRBD1 (5 bases). Trimming left V 0 bases short and J 0 bases short, with 12 bases between. The length of the CDR3 is 16 residues. The germline gives CDR1 MNHEY, CDR2 SVGAGI. The CDR3 sequence is CASSYSPVGRSYEQYF. Here the CDR3 DNA reads TGTGCCAGCAGTTACTCCCCGGTGGGGCGCTCCTACGAGCAGTACTTC.

In this sample, this clone turned up once. The chain recombines TRBV30 with TRBJ2-3; the D is unclear. Trimming removed 0 bases from V and 5 bases from J, with 12 bases in between. Per germline, CDR1 GTSNPN and CDR2 SVGIG (reference sequence). The CDR3 contains 14 residues. The CDR3 DNA sequence: TGTGCCTGGAGTGTGGATCTTCCAGGAGATACGCAGTATTTT. Residues: CAWSVDLPGDTQYF.

The chain recombines TRBV6-1 with TRBJ1-2; no clear D. V lost 8 bases and J lost 4, with 11 bases in between. CDR1 and CDR2 from the germline V gene are MNHNS and SASEGT. There are 12 residues in the CDR3. For the CDR3, the DNA is TGTGCCAGCCTCCCGCTGGGCTATGGCTACACCTTC. Protein: CASLPLGYGYTF.

V gene TRBV29-1 combines with J gene TRBJ2-1; 7 bases line up with TRBD2. V trimming: 2 bases; J trimming: 9 bases; junction bases outside the gene matches: 13. The CDR3 spans 15 residues. In germline, CDR1 is SQVTM, CDR2 ANQGSEA. CDR3 sequence: CSVELLGGNFREQFF. The CDR3, as DNA: TGCAGCGTTGAACTCCTGGGGGGGAACTTTCGTGAGCAGTTCTTC.

The gene calls are TRBV2 and TRBJ2-7; unclear D gene. CDR3 length: 13 amino acids. Germline values: CDR1 SNHLY, CDR2 FYNNEI. With 1 base removed from V and 3 bases from J, the gap between germline ends came to 7 bases. CDR3 sequence reads: CASSEEIYYEQYF. The CDR3 DNA follows: TGTGCCAGCAGTGAAGAGATTTACTACGAGCAGTACTTC.

The V and J genes are TRBV28 and TRBJ1-5; 12 bases map to TRBD1. Trimming removed 6 bases from V and 4 bases from J; junction bases left unmatched: 7. Germline-derived CDR1 and CDR2 are MDHEN and SYDVKM. This CDR3 has 16 amino acids. For the CDR3, the DNA is TGTGCCAGCAGCCCGTGGGACAGGGGGCGTAATCAGCCCCAGCATTTT. Translation gives CASSPWDRGRNQPQHF.

The chain joins TRBV19 to TRBJ2-3; D unresolved. Trimming removed 7 bases from V and 2 bases from J, with 10 bases in between. This CDR3 has 13 amino acids. Germline CDR1 reads LNHDA; CDR2 reads SQIVND (reference sequence). This CDR3 reads CASKWAPTDTQYF. DNA of the CDR3: TGTGCCAGTAAGTGGGCCCCCACAGATACGCAGTATTTT.

This chain connects TRBV7-9 to TRBJ1-1; TRBD1 aligns across 7 bases. This CDR3 region has 15 residues. Germline V gene lookup returns CDR1 SEHNR and CDR2 FQNEAQ (reference sequence). Trimming took 4 bases from V and 3 from J; bases not matched to a gene: 8. The CDR3 DNA reads as TGTGCCAGCAGCTGGGGACACAGGGGAGACACTGAAGCTTTCTTT. It specifies CASSWGHRGDTEAFF.

The rearrangement uses TRBV7-9 and TRBJ1-2; possible D gene TRBD1, 5 bases. The CDR3 loop spans 13 amino acids. The ends were cut back, 5 bases at V and 6 bases at J, with 13 bases in the middle. From germline, CDR1 is SEHNR and CDR2 FQNEAQ (reference sequence). The CDR3 DNA is TGTGCCAGCAGCCGGGACGGCTCGCATGGCTACACCTTC. Encoded protein: CASSRDGSHGYTF.

J is TRBJ2-7 and V is TRBV4-1; TRBD1 matches 9 bases. Trimming removed 5 bases from V and 7 bases from J; junction bases left unmatched: 6. The germline V gene encodes CDR1 MGHRA and CDR2 YSYEKL. CDR3 length equals 13 residues. The CDR3 bases are TGCGCCAGCAGCGTCAGACAGGGGGATGAGCAGTACTTC. It specifies CASSVRQGDEQYF.

In its sample, this clone was seen a few times. This rearrangement joins TRBV2 to TRBJ1-1; no definite D call. Germline V gene sequence: CDR1 SNHLY, CDR2 FYNNEI. This CDR3 is built from 11 residues. The V and J ends lost 2 bases and 10 bases respectively, with 8 bases between them. CDR3 DNA: TGTGCCAGCAGTGAAACATACGCAGCTTTCTTT. Protein product: CASSETYAAFF.

This clone was seen once. The rearrangement links TRBV5-6 to TRBJ1-6; 7 nucleotides align to TRBD1. This CDR3 contains 14 residues. With V trimmed by 2 bases and J by 7 bases, 3 bases remained unmatched. The V gene's germline CDR1 is SGHDT and CDR2 YYEEEE. The CDR3 spells CASSFGQANSPLHF. As DNA, the CDR3 is TGTGCCAGCAGCTTCGGACAGGCAAATTCACCCCTCCACTTT. The full variable domain, its missing parts supplied by reference TRBV5-6 and TRBJ1-6, is DAGVTQSPTHLIKTRGQQVTLRCSPKSGHDTVSWYQQALGQGPQFIFQYYEEEERQRGNFPDRFSGHQFPNYSSELNVNALLLGDSALYLCASSFGQANSPLHFGNGTRLTVT.

This chain joins TRBV5-1 and TRBJ2-3; D uncertain. Germline V gives CDR1 SGHRS, CDR2 YFSETQ. The CDR3 contains 14 residues. V was pared by 0 bases and J by 2 bases, with 7 bases between. This chain's CDR3 is CASSLEVITDTQYF. The CDR3 DNA sequence: TGCGCCAGCAGCTTGGAGGTCATCACAGATACGCAGTATTTT.

This clone was counted between two and nine times. The V call is TRBV2, the J call TRBJ2-5, with 7 bases aligning to TRBD1. CDR1 is SNHLY, CDR2 FYNNEI, per germline. The CDR3 totals 14 residues. V trimming: 8 bases; J trimming: 1 base; junction bases outside the gene matches: 7. CDR3 DNA: TGTGCCAGCCATCGGGGACAGAGCCAAGAGACCCAGTACTTC. Protein sequence: CASHRGQSQETQYF.